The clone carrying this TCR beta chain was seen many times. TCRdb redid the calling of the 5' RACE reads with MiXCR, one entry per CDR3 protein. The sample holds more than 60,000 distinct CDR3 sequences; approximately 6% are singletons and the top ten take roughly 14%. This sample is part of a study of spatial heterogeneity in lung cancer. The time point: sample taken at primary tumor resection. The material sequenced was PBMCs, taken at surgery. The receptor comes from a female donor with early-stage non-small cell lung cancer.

As DNA, the CDR3 is TGTGCCAGCAGCTTCGGGAATGAAGAGACCCAGTACTTC. Its protein is CASSFGNEETQYF. The chain carries TRBV5-5 and TRBJ2-5; TRBD2 might be the D (5 bases). V lost 2 bases and J lost 3, with 8 bases in between. Germline V gene lookup returns CDR1 SGHKS and CDR2 YYEKEE (reference sequence). CDR3 size: 13 residues.